Sequencing of this T cell receptor (beta chain) was carried out in a study of T cells after yellow fever vaccination. Per the germline V gene, CDR1 is MGHDK and CDR2 is SYGVNS. V gave up 0 bases and J gave up 4 bases, with 8 bases separating them. The CDR3 spans 14 residues. Template-switching 5'RACE yielded the TCR cDNA; a universal primer site and UMIs were added in the process. TCRdb analysed the 5' RACE reads with MiXCR anew, one entry per CDR3 protein. The table has hundreds of thousands of distinct CDR3 sequences, around 19% seen once. A note on this clonotype: The antigen is not known.

Whole-study results and caveats: Primary-vaccination clones mostly resurfaced post-booster (just under 98% CD4, roughly 90% CD8). Faster peaking, at day 5 versus 15, marked a secondary response that was weaker.

The TCR was taken from a man aged 18 to 30 who received the YFV17D yellow fever vaccine. Here the sequenced sample was PBMCs, taken before the yellow fever booster vaccination. The chain recombines TRBV25-1 with TRBJ2-3; no definite D call. For the CDR3, the DNA is TGTGCCAGCAGTGAATATCGGGCCGCAGATACGCAGTATTTT. Translated, it gives CASSEYRAADTQYF. Complete variable domain (other parts from reference TRBV25-1 and TRBJ2-3): EADIYQTPRYLVIGTGKKITLECSQTMGHDKMYWYQQDPGMELHLIHYSYGVNSTEKGDLSSESTVSRIRTEHFPLTLESARPSHTSQYLCASSEYRAADTQYFGPGTRLTVL.